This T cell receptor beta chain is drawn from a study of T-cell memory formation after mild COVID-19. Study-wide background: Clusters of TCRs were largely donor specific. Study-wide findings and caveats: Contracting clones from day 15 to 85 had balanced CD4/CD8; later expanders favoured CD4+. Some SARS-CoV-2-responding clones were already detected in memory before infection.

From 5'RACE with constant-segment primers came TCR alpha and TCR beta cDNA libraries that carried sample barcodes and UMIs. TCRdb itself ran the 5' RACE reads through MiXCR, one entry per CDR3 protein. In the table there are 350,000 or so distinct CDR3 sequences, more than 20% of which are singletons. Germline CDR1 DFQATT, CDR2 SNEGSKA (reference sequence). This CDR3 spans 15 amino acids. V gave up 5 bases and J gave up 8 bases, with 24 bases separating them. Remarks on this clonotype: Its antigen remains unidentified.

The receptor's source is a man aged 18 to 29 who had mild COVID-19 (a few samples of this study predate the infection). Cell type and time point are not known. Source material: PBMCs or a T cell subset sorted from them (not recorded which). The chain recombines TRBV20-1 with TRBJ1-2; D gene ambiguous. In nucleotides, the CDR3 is TGCAGTGCTCCCGCCCCGGGGAAGTACTACGGCGGCTACACCTTC. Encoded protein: CSAPAPGKYYGGYTF.